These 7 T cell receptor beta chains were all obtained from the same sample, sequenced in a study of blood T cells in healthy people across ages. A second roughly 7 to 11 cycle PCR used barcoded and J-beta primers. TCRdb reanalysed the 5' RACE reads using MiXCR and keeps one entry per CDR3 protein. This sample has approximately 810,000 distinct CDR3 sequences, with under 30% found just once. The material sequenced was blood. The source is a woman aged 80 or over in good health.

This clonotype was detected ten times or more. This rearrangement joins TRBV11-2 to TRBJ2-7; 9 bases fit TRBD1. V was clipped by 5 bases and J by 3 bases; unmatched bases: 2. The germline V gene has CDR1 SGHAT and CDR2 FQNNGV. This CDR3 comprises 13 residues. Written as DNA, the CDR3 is TGTGCCAGCAGCGGGACAGGGATCTACGAGCAGTACTTC. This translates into CASSGTGIYEQYF. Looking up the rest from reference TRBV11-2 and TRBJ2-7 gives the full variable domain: EAGVAQSPRYKIIEKRQSVAFWCNPISGHATLYWYQQILGQGPKLLIQFQNNGVVDDSQLPKDRFSAERLKGVDSTLKIQPAKLEDSAVYLCASSGTGIYEQYFGPGTRLTVT.

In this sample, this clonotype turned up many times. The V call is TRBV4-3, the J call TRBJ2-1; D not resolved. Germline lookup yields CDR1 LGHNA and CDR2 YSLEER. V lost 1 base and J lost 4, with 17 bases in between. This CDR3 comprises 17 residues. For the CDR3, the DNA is TGCGCCAGCAGCCAAGGCGGCAGGAGAAGTAATTACAATGAGCAGTTCTTC. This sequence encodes CASSQGGRRSNYNEQFF.

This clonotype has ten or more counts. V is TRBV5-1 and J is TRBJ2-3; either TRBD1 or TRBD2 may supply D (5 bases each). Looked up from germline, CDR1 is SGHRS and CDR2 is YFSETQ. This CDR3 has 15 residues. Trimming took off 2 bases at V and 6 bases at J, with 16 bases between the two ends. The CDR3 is CASSFRDPSLDTQYF. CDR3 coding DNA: TGCGCCAGCAGCTTCCGGGACCCCTCCTTGGATACGCAGTATTTT.

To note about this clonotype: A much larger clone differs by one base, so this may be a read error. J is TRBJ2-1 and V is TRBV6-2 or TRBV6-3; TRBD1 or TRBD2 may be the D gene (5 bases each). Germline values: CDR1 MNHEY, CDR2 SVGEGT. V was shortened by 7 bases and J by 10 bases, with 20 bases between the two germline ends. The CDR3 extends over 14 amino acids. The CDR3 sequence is CASTGAGSSYEQFF. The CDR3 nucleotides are TGTGCCAGCACTGGGGCAGGGAGCTCCTACGAGCAGTTCTTC.

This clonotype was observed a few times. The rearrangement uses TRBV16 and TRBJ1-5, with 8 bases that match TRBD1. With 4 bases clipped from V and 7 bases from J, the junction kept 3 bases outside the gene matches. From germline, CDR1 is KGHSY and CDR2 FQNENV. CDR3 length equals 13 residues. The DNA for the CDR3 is TGTGCCAGCAGCCCCGGACAGGGCCAGCCCCAGCATTTT. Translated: CASSPGQGQPQHF. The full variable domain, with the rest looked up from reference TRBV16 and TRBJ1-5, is GEEVAQTPKHLVRGEGQKAKLYCAPIKGHSYVFWYQQVLKNEFKFLISFQNENVFDETGMPKERFSAKCLPNSPCSLEIQATKLEDSAVYFCASSPGQGQPQHFGDGTRLSIL.

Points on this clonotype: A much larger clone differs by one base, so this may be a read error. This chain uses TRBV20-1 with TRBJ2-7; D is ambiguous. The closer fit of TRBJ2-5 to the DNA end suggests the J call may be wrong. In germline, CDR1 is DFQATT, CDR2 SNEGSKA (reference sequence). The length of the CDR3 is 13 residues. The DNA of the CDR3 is TGCAGTGCTAGTCGGAATGTACAAGGGACCCAGTACTTC. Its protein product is CSASRNVQGTQYF.

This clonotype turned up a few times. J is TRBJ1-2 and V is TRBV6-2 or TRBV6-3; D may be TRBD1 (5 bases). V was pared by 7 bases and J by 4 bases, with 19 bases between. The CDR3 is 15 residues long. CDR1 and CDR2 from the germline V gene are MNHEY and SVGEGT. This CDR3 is CASTLRGTRRYGYTF. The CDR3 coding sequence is TGTGCCAGCACCTTACGGGGGACCAGGCGCTATGGCTACACCTTC.